Here is one T cell receptor beta chain with its context. Its antigen is currently unknown. Germline V gene lookup returns CDR1 SGHVS and CDR2 FQNEAQ. This CDR3 contains 16 residues. Trimming took 1 base from V and 0 from J, leaving 9 bases between them. The data derive from a study of shared clonotypes between healthy human individuals. Study results and limitations: Researchers sampled only blood; tissue repertoires likely differ.

The test was conducted at deep level. For every subset, genomic DNA was evenly distributed across several immunoSEQ plates. Sequenced by immunoSEQ multiplex PCR; TCRdb stores in-frame clones only, minus some. The table lists some 530,000 clones, around 80% of them singletons. Those who donated were healthy HIV-negative adults, with no recent acute infections or vaccinations reported. The receptor comes from a woman aged 40 to 49 in good health. Some clones in this sample may be carry-over from other donors' samples. The specimen was PBMCs. The J gene is TRBJ1-4, the V gene TRBV7-8; D remains unclear. The CDR3 protein is CASSLVNQSTNEKLFF. The DNA of the CDR3 is TGTGCCAGCAGCTTAGTTAATCAGTCAACTAATGAAAAACTGTTTTTT.